This T cell receptor beta chain was sequenced during a study of blood T cell repertoires in COVID-19. As for the study in general: Whether acute or convalescent, the COVID-19 samples came from the United States, Italy and Spain. PBMCs, B-cell-depleted T cells, or T cells were the source of the cDNA or gDNA that made up the material.

The method was immunoSEQ multiplex PCR; TCRdb's version includes in-frame clones alone and lacks a portion of them. This sample has tens of thousands of clones, with around 72% found just once. CDR1 MNHEY and CDR2 SVGAGI come from the germline V gene. CDR3 length: 13 amino acids. V was clipped by 5 bases and J by 0 bases, with 5 bases between them. In this sample, this clone turned up many times. The source of this sequence is a woman in her fifties or sixties in a cohort sampled during active or convalescent COVID-19. The source material was peripheral blood. The V call is TRBV6-5, the J call TRBJ1-3; D is possibly TRBD1 (5 bases). CDR3 DNA: TGTGCCAGCAGTAGGGGCTCTGGAAACACCATATATTTT. It yields the protein CASSRGSGNTIYF.